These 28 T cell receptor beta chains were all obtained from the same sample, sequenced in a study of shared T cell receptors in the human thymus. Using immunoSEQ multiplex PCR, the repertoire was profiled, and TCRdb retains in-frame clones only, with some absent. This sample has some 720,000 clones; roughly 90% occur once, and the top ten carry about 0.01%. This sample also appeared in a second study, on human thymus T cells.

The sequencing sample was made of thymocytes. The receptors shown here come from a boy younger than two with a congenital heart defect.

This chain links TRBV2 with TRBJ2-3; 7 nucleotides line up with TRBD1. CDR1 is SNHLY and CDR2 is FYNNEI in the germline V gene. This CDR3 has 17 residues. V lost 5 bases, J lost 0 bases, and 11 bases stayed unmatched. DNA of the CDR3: TGTGCCAGCAGTACCGAAGGGGGCGGCTGTAGCACAGATACGCAGTATTTT. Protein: CASSTEGGGCSTDTQYF.

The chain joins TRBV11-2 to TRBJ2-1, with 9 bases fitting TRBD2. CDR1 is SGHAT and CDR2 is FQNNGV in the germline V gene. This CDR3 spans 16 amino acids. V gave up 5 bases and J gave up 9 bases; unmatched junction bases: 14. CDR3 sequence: CASSLRTSESDGEQFF. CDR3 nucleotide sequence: TGTGCCAGCAGCCTGCGGACTAGCGAATCTGATGGTGAGCAGTTCTTC.

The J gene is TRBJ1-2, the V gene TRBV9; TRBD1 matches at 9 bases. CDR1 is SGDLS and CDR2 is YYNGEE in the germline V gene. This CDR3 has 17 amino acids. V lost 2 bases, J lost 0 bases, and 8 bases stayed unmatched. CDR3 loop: CASSVTSGTGSNYGYTF. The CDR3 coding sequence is TGTGCCAGCAGCGTCACATCCGGGACAGGGTCTAACTATGGCTACACCTTC.

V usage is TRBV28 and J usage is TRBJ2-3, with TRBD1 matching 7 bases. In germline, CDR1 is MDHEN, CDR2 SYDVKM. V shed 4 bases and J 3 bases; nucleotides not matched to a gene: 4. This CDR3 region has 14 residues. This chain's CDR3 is CASSSDRETDTQYF. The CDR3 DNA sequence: TGTGCCAGCAGTTCCGACAGGGAGACAGATACGCAGTATTTT.

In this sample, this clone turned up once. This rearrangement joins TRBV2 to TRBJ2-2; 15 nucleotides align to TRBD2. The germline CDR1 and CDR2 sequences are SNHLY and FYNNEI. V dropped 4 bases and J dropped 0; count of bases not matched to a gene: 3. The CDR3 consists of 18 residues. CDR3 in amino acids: CASSGGTSGRPNTGELFF. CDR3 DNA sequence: TGTGCCAGCAGTGGGGGGACTAGCGGGAGGCCGAACACCGGGGAGCTGTTTTTT.

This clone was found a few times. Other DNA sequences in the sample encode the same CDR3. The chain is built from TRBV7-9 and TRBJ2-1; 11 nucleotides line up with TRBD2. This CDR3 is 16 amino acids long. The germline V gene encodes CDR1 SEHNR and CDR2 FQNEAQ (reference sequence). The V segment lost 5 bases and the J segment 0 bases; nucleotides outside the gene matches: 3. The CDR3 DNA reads TGTGCCAGCAGCCCTACTAGCGGGAGCTCCTACAATGAGCAGTTCTTC. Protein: CASSPTSGSSYNEQFF.

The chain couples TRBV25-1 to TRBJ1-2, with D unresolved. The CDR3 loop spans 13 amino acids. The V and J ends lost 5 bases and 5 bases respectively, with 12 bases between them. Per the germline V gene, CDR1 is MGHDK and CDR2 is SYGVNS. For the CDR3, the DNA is TGTGCCAGCAGTCCCCACAGCCAATATGGCTACACCTTC. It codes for CASSPHSQYGYTF.

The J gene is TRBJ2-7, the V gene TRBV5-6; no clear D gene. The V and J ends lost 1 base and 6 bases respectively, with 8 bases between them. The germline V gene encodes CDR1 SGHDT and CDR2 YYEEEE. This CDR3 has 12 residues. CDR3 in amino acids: CASSLRPREQYF. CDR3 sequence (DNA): TGTGCCAGCAGCTTGCGTCCGCGCGAGCAGTACTTC.

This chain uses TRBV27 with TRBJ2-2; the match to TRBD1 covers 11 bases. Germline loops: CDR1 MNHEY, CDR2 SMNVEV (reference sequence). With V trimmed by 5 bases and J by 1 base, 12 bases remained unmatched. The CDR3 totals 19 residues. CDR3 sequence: CASSAFGTGGSKNTGELFF. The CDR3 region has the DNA TGTGCCAGCAGTGCCTTCGGGACAGGGGGTAGCAAGAACACCGGGGAGCTGTTTTTT.

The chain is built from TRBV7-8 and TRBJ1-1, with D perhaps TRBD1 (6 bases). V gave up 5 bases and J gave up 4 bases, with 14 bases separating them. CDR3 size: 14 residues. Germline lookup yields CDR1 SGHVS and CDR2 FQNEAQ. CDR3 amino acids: CASSPSDSCTEAFF. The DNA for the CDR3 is TGTGCCAGCAGCCCATCGGACAGTTGCACTGAAGCTTTCTTT.

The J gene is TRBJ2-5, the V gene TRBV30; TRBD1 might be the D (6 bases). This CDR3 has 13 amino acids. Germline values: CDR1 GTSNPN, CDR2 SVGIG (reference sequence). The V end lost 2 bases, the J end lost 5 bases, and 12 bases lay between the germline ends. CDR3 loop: CAWSSAGAETQYF. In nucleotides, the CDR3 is TGTGCCTGGAGTTCGGCAGGGGCCGAGACCCAGTACTTC.

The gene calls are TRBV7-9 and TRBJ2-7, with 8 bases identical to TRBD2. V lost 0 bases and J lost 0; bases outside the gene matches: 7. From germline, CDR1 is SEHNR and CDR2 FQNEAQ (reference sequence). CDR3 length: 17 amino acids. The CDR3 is CASSLAKTSGLSYEQYF. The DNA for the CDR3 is TGTGCCAGCAGCTTAGCGAAAACTAGCGGACTCTCCTACGAGCAGTACTTC.

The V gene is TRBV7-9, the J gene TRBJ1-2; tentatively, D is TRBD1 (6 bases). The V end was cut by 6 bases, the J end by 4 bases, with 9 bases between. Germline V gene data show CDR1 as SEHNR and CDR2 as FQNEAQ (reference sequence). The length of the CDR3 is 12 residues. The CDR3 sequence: CASRDSLYGYTF. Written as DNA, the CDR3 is TGTGCCAGCAGGGACAGCCTCTATGGCTACACCTTC.

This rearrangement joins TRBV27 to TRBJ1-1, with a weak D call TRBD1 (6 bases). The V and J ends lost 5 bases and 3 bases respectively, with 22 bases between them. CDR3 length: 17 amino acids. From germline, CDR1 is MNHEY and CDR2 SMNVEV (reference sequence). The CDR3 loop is CASSPGQTPLRYTEAFF. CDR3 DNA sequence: TGTGCCAGCAGTCCCGGACAGACTCCTTTAAGGTACACTGAAGCTTTCTTT.

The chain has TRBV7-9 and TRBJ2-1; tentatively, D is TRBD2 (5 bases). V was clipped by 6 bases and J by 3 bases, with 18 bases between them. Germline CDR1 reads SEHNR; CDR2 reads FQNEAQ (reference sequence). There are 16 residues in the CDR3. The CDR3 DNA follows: TGTGCCAGCAGAGAGGAAGTCGGACTGGGCTACAATGAGCAGTTCTTC. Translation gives CASREEVGLGYNEQFF.

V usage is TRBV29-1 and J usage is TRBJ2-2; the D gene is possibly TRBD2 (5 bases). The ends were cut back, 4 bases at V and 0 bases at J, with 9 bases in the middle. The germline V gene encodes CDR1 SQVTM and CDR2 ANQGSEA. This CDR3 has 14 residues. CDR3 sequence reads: CSVGSGANTGELFF. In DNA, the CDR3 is TGCAGCGTTGGCAGCGGAGCGAACACCGGGGAGCTGTTTTTT.

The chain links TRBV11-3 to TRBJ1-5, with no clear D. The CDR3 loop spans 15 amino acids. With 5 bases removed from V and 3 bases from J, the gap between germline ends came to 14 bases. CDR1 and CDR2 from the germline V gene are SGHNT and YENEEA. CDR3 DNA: TGTGCCAGCAGCCCAGGCACTCACCCCAATCAGCCCCAGCATTTT. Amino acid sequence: CASSPGTHPNQPQHF.

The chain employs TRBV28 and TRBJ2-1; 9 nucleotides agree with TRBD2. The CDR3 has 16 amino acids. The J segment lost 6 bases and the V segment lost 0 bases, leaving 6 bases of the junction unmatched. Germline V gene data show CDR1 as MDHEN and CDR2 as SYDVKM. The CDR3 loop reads CASSLWASGNRNEQFF. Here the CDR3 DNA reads TGTGCCAGCAGTTTATGGGCTAGCGGGAACCGCAATGAGCAGTTCTTC.

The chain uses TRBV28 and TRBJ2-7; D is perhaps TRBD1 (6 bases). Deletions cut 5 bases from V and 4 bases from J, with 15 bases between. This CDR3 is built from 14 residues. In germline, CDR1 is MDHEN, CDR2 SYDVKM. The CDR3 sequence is CASSPPGHPYEQYF. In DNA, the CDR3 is TGTGCCAGCAGTCCACCGGGACATCCGTACGAGCAGTACTTC.

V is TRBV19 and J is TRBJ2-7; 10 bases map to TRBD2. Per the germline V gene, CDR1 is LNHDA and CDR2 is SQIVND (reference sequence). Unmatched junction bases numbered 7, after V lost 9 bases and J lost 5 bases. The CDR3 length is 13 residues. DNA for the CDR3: TGTGCCAGCACTCTAGCGGGAGCAAACGAGCAGTACTTC. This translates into CASTLAGANEQYF.

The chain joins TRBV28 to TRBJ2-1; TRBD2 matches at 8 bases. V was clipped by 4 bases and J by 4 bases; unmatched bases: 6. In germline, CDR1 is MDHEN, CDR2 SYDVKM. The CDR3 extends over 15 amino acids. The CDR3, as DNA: TGTGCCAGCAGTTCGGAGCGGGGGCCGTACAATGAGCAGTTCTTC. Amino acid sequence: CASSSERGPYNEQFF.

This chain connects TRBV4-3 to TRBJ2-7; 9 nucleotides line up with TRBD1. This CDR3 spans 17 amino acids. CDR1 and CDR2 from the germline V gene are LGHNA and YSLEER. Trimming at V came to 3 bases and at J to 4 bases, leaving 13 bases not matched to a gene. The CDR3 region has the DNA TGCGCCAGCAGCCATCTCTACCTCGGGACAGGGACGTACGAGCAGTACTTC. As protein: CASSHLYLGTGTYEQYF.

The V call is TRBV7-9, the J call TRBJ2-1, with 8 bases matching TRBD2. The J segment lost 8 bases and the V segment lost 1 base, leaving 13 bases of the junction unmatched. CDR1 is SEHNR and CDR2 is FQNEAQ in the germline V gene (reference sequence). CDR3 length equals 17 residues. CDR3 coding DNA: TGTGCCAGCAGCTTAGGGAGGGGACTAGGGGAGTGGGATGAGCAGTTCTTC. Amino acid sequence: CASSLGRGLGEWDEQFF.

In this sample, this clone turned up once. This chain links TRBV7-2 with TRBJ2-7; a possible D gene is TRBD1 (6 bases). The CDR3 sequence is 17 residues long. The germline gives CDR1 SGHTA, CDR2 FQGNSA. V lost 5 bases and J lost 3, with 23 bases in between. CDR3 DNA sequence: TGTGCCAGCAGCCCGCCCATATCCGGGACACCGTACTACGAGCAGTACTTC. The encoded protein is CASSPPISGTPYYEQYF.

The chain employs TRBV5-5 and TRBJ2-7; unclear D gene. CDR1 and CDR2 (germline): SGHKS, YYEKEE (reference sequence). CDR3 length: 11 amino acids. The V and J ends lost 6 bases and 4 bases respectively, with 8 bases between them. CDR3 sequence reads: CASTTEYEQYF. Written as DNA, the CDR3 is TGTGCCAGCACCACGGAGTACGAGCAGTACTTC.

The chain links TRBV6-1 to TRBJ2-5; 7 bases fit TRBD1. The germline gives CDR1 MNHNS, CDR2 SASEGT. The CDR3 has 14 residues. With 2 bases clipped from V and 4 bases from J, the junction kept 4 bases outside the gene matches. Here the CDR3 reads CASSERGPGETQYF. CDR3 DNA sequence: TGTGCCAGCAGTGAAAGGGGGCCTGGAGAGACCCAGTACTTC.

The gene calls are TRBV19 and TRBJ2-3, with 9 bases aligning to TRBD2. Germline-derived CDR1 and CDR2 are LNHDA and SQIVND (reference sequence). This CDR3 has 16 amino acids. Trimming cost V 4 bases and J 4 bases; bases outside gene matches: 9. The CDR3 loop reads CASSKWTSAVSDTQYF. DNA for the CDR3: TGTGCCAGTAGTAAATGGACTAGCGCGGTTTCAGATACGCAGTATTTT. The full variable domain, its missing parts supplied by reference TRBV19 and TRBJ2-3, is DGGITQSPKYLFRKEGQNVTLSCEQNLNHDAMYWYRQDPGQGLRLIYYSQIVNDFQKGDIAEGYSVSREKKESFPLTVTSAQKNPTAFYLCASSKWTSAVSDTQYFGPGTRLTVL.

CDR3 DNA sequence: TGTGCCAGCATGGCAGGTTACGAGCAGTTCTTC. This encodes CASMAGYEQFF. The chain uses TRBV2 and TRBJ2-1; no clear D gene. Trimming shortened V by 7 bases and J by 10 bases, and 11 bases separated the two germline ends. From germline, CDR1 is SNHLY and CDR2 FYNNEI. The CDR3 is 11 residues long.